This record covers a single T cell receptor beta chain. The sample comes from a study of T cell changes during pregnancy in multiple sclerosis. Here immunoSEQ multiplex PCR was the method, and the copy in TCRdb shows in-frame clones only, minus some. Here the sample spans around 34,000 clones, about 95% being singletons. The V end lost 2 bases, the J end lost 0 bases, and 8 bases lay between the germline ends. CDR1 and CDR2 (germline): KGHSH, LQKENI. The CDR3 covers 15 residues. Here the sequenced sample was CD4+ T cells from peripheral blood mononuclear cells, taken in the second trimester of pregnancy. The clonotype was recovered from a female donor with multiple sclerosis, enrolled in a pregnancy study. This chain links TRBV18 with TRBJ1-3; D may be TRBD1 (5 bases). CDR3 bases: TGTGCCAGCTCACCAAGCCAGGGCTCTGGAAACACCATATATTTT. It is translated as CASSPSQGSGNTIYF.